The entry below describes one T cell receptor (beta chain). Its specific antigen is unknown. Base qualities were left out, and no much larger clone turns up one base away. This entry is derived from a study of blood T cell repertoires in COVID-19 (dated by TCRdb to about 2020). In terms of the full investigation: Samples covering the acute and convalescent phases of COVID-19 were provided by collaborators in the United States, Italy and Spain. The repertoires were made available in a free public database intended to serve as a resource for research on the immune response to SARS-CoV-2. The samples were drawn from two sources: the first 160 participants of the ongoing ImmuneRACE study, and fewer than 1,500 subjects contributed by 6 global collaborators. Deeply sampled blood TCRbeta repertoires from subjects exposed to, actively infected with, or recovered from COVID-19 were included in the dataset. HLA class I and class II types, where available, came from metadata supplied by the sample provider rather than from assay-based typing. The material from the prospective study consisted of cDNA or gDNA derived from T cells, B-cell-depleted T cells, or PBMCs. Nearly every sample came with metadata listing a de-identified subject ID, COVID-19 status, age in years and sex. Points the paper makes about the study in general: The quantity of clinical and demographic metadata differed by source and by participant and was supplied without curation.

Collaborating institutions collected whole blood in K2EDTA tubes following their own protocols. Collaborator samples were shipped for TCRbeta analysis as frozen whole blood, isolated PBMCs, or DNA extracted from either sample type. TCRbeta CDR3 regions were amplified from genomic DNA using the immunoSEQ Assay, a bias-controlled multiplex PCR. The study's own analysis went as follows. The number of nucleated cells in each sample was estimated from the amplification of reference gene primers within the assay. To quantify the absolute abundance of each unique TCRbeta CDR3 rearrangement, sequence reads were collapsed and filtered. Productive Simpson clonality was computed per sample as the square root of Simpson's diversity index over productive rearrangements. TCRdb re-hosts the immuneACCESS table, in-frame sequences only. Its copies lack some clones; in the studies checked, an unresolved V gene accounts for under half of them, and the cause for the rest is not known. For V, J and clone size, that table is used; D and trimming come from the DNA. The sample profile shows over 130,000 clones; about 80% of them were found once. The ten top clones hold under 9.5% of the sample.

From cysteine to phenylalanine, the CDR3 is 15 amino acids long. Only the CDR3 region is kept as DNA, spanning 45 bases read in frame from base 1. V and J are truncated by 7 bases and 1 base respectively, leaving an intervening sequence of 16 bases. The chain is made from TRBV6-7 and TRBJ1-1; the D gene is possibly TRBD1, with 5 bases matching. TRBV6-7 is given ORF status, its function remaining uncertain. The material sequenced was peripheral blood. This clonotype was obtained from a human donor in a cohort sampled during active COVID-19. The nucleotide sequence is given as TGTGCCAGCACCGATCGATTACAGGAGAACACTGAAGCTTTCTTT. It translates as CASTDRLQENTEAFF.